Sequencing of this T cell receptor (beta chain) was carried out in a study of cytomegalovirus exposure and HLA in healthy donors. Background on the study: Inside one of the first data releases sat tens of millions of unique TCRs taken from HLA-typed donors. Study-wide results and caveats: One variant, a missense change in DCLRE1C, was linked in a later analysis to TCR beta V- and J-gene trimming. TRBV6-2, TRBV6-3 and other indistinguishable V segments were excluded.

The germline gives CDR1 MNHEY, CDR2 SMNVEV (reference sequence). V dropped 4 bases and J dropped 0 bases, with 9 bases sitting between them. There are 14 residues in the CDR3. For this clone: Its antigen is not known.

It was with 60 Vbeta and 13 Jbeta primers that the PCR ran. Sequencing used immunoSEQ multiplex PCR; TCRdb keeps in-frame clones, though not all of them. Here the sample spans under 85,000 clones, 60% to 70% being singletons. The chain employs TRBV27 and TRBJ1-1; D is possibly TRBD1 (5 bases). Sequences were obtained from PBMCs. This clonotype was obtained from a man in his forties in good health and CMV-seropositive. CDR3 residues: CASSSRGVNTEAFF. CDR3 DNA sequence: TGTGCCAGCAGTTCGCGGGGGGTGAACACTGAAGCTTTCTTT.